The 23 T cell receptor beta chains in this list originate from one sample, sequenced in a study of cytomegalovirus exposure and HLA in healthy donors. Researchers ran the PCR with 60 Vbeta and 13 Jbeta primers. Using immunoSEQ multiplex PCR, the repertoire was profiled, and TCRdb retains in-frame clones only, with some absent. The sample lists 150,000 to 200,000 clones, 80% to 90% occurring once. Sequenced input: PBMCs. Receptor source: a man aged 18-30 years in good health and CMV-seropositive.

The rearrangement uses TRBV29-1 and TRBJ2-2, with 10 bases lining up with TRBD1. The CDR3 contains 13 residues. From germline, CDR1 is SQVTM and CDR2 ANQGSEA. Losses at the gene ends were 5 bases for V and 6 bases for J; bases not matched to a gene: 3. CDR3 DNA sequence: TGCAGCGTTCCAGGACAGGGGGCCGGGGAGCTGTTTTTT. Translated, it gives CSVPGQGAGELFF.

The CDR3 sequence: CASSFYRFFRLGEGTNYGYTF. CDR3 nucleotide sequence: TGCGCCAGCAGCTTCTATCGTTTTTTTCGACTGGGTGAGGGAACTAACTATGGCTACACCTTC. The chain is built from TRBV5-1 and TRBJ1-2; D not resolved. The ends were cut back, 2 bases at V and 0 bases at J, with 29 bases in the middle. The CDR3 length is 21 residues. Germline CDR1 and CDR2: SGHRS and YFSETQ.

This clone was picked up one time. This chain joins TRBV4-1 and TRBJ2-4, with 9 bases that match TRBD2. V lost 6 bases and J lost 2; bases outside the gene matches: 8. This CDR3 has 16 residues. Germline assignment: CDR1 MGHRA and CDR2 YSYEKL. The CDR3 bases are TGCGCCAGCAGTCCAGAAGCGGGGGGCCCCAAAAACATTCAGTACTTC. It translates to CASSPEAGGPKNIQYF.

The rearrangement uses TRBV7-7 and TRBJ2-2; 8 positions match TRBD1. Germline values: CDR1 SSHAT, CDR2 FNYEAQ (reference sequence). J lost 4 bases, V lost 4 bases, and 2 bases had no gene match. This CDR3 comprises 14 residues. This CDR3 reads CASSYGTGTGELFF. CDR3 sequence (DNA): TGTGCCAGCAGCTATGGGACAGGCACCGGGGAGCTGTTTTTT.

J is TRBJ1-2 and V is TRBV6-5, with 9 bases matching TRBD1. Germline CDR1 MNHEY, CDR2 SVGAGI. The CDR3 loop spans 15 amino acids. Trimming took 6 bases from V and 4 from J; bases not matched to a gene: 9. The CDR3 protein is CASRYRGRGGYGYTF. For the CDR3, the DNA is TGTGCCAGCAGGTACAGGGGGCGAGGTGGCTATGGCTACACCTTC.

V usage is TRBV9 and J usage is TRBJ2-5, with D tentatively TRBD2 (6 bases). V was clipped by 3 bases and J by 5 bases, with 8 bases between them. The CDR3 loop spans 12 amino acids. CDR1 and CDR2 (germline): SGDLS, YYNGEE. The CDR3 DNA reads TGTGCCAGCAGCGCCCGGGGGGAGACCCAGTACTTC. Translation: CASSARGETQYF.

The V and J genes are TRBV7-2 and TRBJ2-7; 8 nucleotides line up with TRBD2. V trimming: 2 bases; J trimming: 6 bases; junction bases outside the gene matches: 12. The germline gives CDR1 SGHTA, CDR2 FQGNSA. This CDR3 has 16 amino acids. The CDR3 loop reads CASSLKGGTSLSEQYF. The CDR3 DNA sequence: TGTGCCAGCAGCTTAAAAGGGGGGACTAGTCTTTCCGAGCAGTACTTC. The full variable domain, in which reference TRBV7-2 and TRBJ2-7 provide the parts outside the CDR3, is GAGVSQSPSNKVTEKGKDVELRCDPISGHTALYWYRQSLGQGLEFLIYFQGNSAPDKSGLPSDRFSAERTGGSVSTLTIQRTQQEDSAVYLCASSLKGGTSLSEQYFGPGTRLTVT.

J is TRBJ1-3 and V is TRBV6-1; possibly TRBD1 for D (6 bases). The CDR3 has 17 residues. CDR1 MNHNS and CDR2 SASEGT come from the germline V gene. The V and J ends lost 0 bases and 4 bases respectively, with 16 bases between them. The CDR3 sequence is CASSEATDTGLGNTIYF. In DNA, the CDR3 is TGTGCCAGCAGTGAAGCCACGGATACAGGGTTGGGAAACACCATATATTTT.

J is TRBJ2-1 and V is TRBV7-9, with D possibly TRBD2 on 7 matching bases. The germline V gene encodes CDR1 SEHNR and CDR2 FQNEAQ (reference sequence). The CDR3 has 15 amino acids. V was trimmed by 0 bases and J by 5 bases, leaving 11 bases between them. CDR3 nucleotides: TGTGCCAGCAGCTTAGCGGGGGGGCCCGACAATGAGCAGTTCTTC. It translates to CASSLAGGPDNEQFF. Drawing the rest from reference TRBV7-9 and TRBJ2-1, the complete variable domain is DTGVSQNPRHKITKRGQNVTFRCDPISEHNRLYWYRQTLGQGPEFLTYFQNEAQLEKSRLLSDRFSAERPKGSFSTLEIQRTEQGDSAMYLCASSLAGGPDNEQFFGPGTRLTVL.

V is TRBV10-3 and J is TRBJ2-6; TRBD1 might be the D (5 bases). Trimming shortened V by 5 bases and J by 2 bases, and 13 bases separated the two germline ends. Germline V CDR1 and CDR2: ENHRY, SYGVKD. The CDR3 has 16 amino acids. CDR3 sequence reads: CAISPLWTTGANVLTF. DNA of the CDR3: TGTGCCATCAGTCCCCTTTGGACAACTGGGGCCAACGTCCTGACTTTC.

The chain employs TRBV4-3 and TRBJ1-2; no definite D call. Deletions cut 0 bases from V and 4 bases from J, with 12 bases between. Per germline, CDR1 LGHNA and CDR2 YSLEER. This CDR3 is built from 15 residues. The CDR3, as DNA: TGCGCCAGCAGCCAAGAAGGAACCACTATCTATGGCTACACCTTC. This sequence encodes CASSQEGTTIYGYTF.

The CDR3: CASSLGPGTGPGNTIYF. The CDR3 DNA follows: TGTGCCAGCAGCTTGGGGCCCGGGACAGGCCCTGGAAACACCATATATTTT. The chain couples TRBV5-6 to TRBJ1-3; 8 nucleotides align to TRBD1. This CDR3 is 17 amino acids long. Germline V gene lookup returns CDR1 SGHDT and CDR2 YYEEEE. V lost 0 bases and J lost 2; bases outside the gene matches: 7.

This clone has only a few counts. J is TRBJ2-7 and V is TRBV19, with a weak D call TRBD1 (5 bases). CDR3 length: 15 residues. V lost 10 bases to trimming and J lost 0 bases, with 19 bases between them. Germline-derived CDR1 and CDR2 are LNHDA and SQIVND (reference sequence). In DNA form, the CDR3 reads TGTGCCACCACTCCTGACAGTTCCTCCTCCTACGAGCAGTACTTC. Its translation is CATTPDSSSSYEQYF. Looking up the rest from reference TRBV19 and TRBJ2-7 gives the full variable domain: DGGITQSPKYLFRKEGQNVTLSCEQNLNHDAMYWYRQDPGQGLRLIYYSQIVNDFQKGDIAEGYSVSREKKESFPLTVTSAQKNPTAFYLCATTPDSSSSYEQYFGPGTRLTVT.

This clone was seen a handful of times. V usage is TRBV5-4 and J usage is TRBJ1-1, with 9 bases identical to TRBD1. The junction had 5 bases not matched to a gene; V was cut back by 2 bases and J by 3 bases. The CDR3 loop spans 15 amino acids. Germline V CDR1 and CDR2: SGHNT, YYREEE (reference sequence). The CDR3 here is CASSFGTGLYTEAFF. In DNA, the CDR3 is TGTGCCAGCAGCTTCGGGACAGGGCTGTACACTGAAGCTTTCTTT.

The chain has TRBV11-2 and TRBJ1-5, with 8 bases that match TRBD1. Germline CDR1 SGHAT, CDR2 FQNNGV. After removal of 6 bases from V and 6 bases from J, the junction contained 4 bases not matched to a gene. CDR3 length: 13 amino acids. The CDR3 DNA reads as TGTGCCAGCAGTTCGGACAGGGCTCAGCCCCAGCATTTT. Translated: CASSSDRAQPQHF. Variable domain in full (rest from reference TRBV11-2 and TRBJ1-5): EAGVAQSPRYKIIEKRQSVAFWCNPISGHATLYWYQQILGQGPKLLIQFQNNGVVDDSQLPKDRFSAERLKGVDSTLKIQPAKLEDSAVYLCASSSDRAQPQHFGDGTRLSIL.

V and J are TRBV19 and TRBJ2-2, with D possibly being TRBD2 (6 bases). Germline values: CDR1 LNHDA, CDR2 SQIVND (reference sequence). V gave up 3 bases and J gave up 6 bases, with 17 bases separating them. The CDR3 loop spans 16 amino acids. The DNA of the CDR3 is TGTGCCAGTAGTATGGTCAGCGGGCGAAGGCCCGGGGAGCTGTTTTTT. Translating gives CASSMVSGRRPGELFF.

The rearrangement uses TRBV6-5 and TRBJ1-2, with 8 positions matching TRBD1. J was trimmed by 8 bases and V by 11 bases; bases with no gene match: 7. Germline V lookup: CDR1 MNHEY, CDR2 SVGAGI. The length of the CDR3 is 11 residues. This CDR3 reads CAGQGAEGYTF. CDR3 coding DNA: TGTGCCGGCCAGGGGGCAGAAGGCTACACCTTC.

The CDR3 region has the DNA TGTGCCAGCAGCTTGGGGGGGCTTGGAAACACCATATATTTT. Amino acids: CASSLGGLGNTIYF. V gene TRBV11-2 combines with J gene TRBJ1-3, with a possible D match to TRBD1 (6 bases). Germline V gives CDR1 SGHAT, CDR2 FQNNGV. The CDR3 contains 14 residues. V shed 3 bases and J shed 3 bases, with 9 bases lying between them.

This sequence joins TRBV30 and TRBJ2-5; 13 bases align to TRBD2. Looked up from germline, CDR1 is GTSNPN and CDR2 is SVGIG (reference sequence). J lost 3 bases, V lost 0 bases, and 7 bases had no gene match. This CDR3 has 17 amino acids. DNA of the CDR3: TGTGCCTGGAGTGTAATTATAACTAGCGGGGGGGAAGAGACCCAGTACTTC. Residues: CAWSVIITSGGEETQYF.

V and J are TRBV5-1 and TRBJ1-2; no clear D gene. The CDR3 loop spans 13 amino acids. CDR1 is SGHRS, CDR2 YFSETQ, per germline. V dropped 10 bases and J dropped 8 bases, with 21 bases sitting between them. The CDR3: CAVSAQNSSGYTF. CDR3 nucleotides: TGCGCCGTATCCGCCCAAAATTCTAGCGGCTACACCTTC.

This chain uses TRBV12-5 with TRBJ2-3; no firm D call. The CDR3 is made up of 13 amino acids. Trimming removed 2 bases at V and 2 bases at J, with 5 bases between. The germline V gene has CDR1 LGHNT and CDR2 FRNRAP. The CDR3 coding sequence is TGTGCTAGTGGTTTGTCTTCCACAGATACGCAGTATTTT. Translated, it gives CASGLSSTDTQYF.

The V call is TRBV21-1, the J call TRBJ2-3; the D segment call TRBD2 is taken from the table without a DNA check. TRBV21-1 is marked as a pseudogene. The CDR3 extends over 17 amino acids. The CDR3 protein is CASSMWGLAVCTDTQYF. For the CDR3, the DNA is TGTGCCAGCAGCATGTGGGGACTAGCGGTGTGCACAGATACGCAGTATTTT.

This clone was detected only a few times. The CDR3 protein is CASSTKQGADTEAFF. The CDR3 DNA reads as TGTGCCAGCAGCACCAAACAGGGGGCGGACACTGAAGCTTTCTTT. The chain recombines TRBV21-1 with TRBJ1-1; no DNA check was done on the table's D call, TRBD1. TRBV21-1 is a pseudogene locus. CDR3 length: 15 amino acids.